Below, 21 T cell receptor beta chains from the same sample are listed, as sequenced in a study of vaccination effects on CD4 cells after COVID-19. Data came from immunoSEQ multiplex PCR; TCRdb stores just in-frame clones and leaves some out. The sample shows over 25,000 clones, roughly four fifths of them seen only once. Which antigens these TCRs recognize remains unknown. Within the ViraFEST assay, antigen-specific CD4+ T cells underwent expansion with viral peptide pools prior to sequencing. Following culture for around 9 days, CD4+ T cells were isolated. Participants each got two BNT162b2 or mRNA-1273 vaccine doses. The specimen comprised CD4+ T cells from PBMCs cultured with HCoV-229E spike peptides, sampled after COVID-19 vaccination. Every receptor here comes from a human donor who received a COVID-19 vaccine.

The CDR3 protein is CASTTKGEGDEQFF. CDR3 in DNA: TGTGCCAGCACCACCAAGGGGGAGGGGGATGAGCAGTTCTTC. The chain recombines TRBV6-5 with TRBJ2-1, with a possible D match to TRBD2 (7 bases). CDR1 is MNHEY and CDR2 is SVGAGI in the germline V gene. This CDR3 spans 14 amino acids. Trimming took 7 bases from V and 8 from J, leaving 18 bases between them.

The J gene is TRBJ1-1, the V gene TRBV12-3 or TRBV12-4; D not certain. This CDR3 comprises 11 residues. Trimming left V 3 bases short and J 2 bases short, with 1 base between. The CDR3 here is CASSFNTEAFF. CDR3 DNA sequence: TGTGCCAGCAGTTTCAACACTGAAGCTTTCTTT.

V is TRBV5-4 and J is TRBJ2-3, with D possibly matching TRBD2 (7 bases). V lost 1 base and J lost 2, with 11 bases in between. The CDR3 has 15 amino acids. Per the germline V gene, CDR1 is SGHNT and CDR2 is YYREEE (reference sequence). CDR3: CASSLRGGITDTQYF. The CDR3 bases are TGTGCCAGCAGCTTGAGGGGGGGCATCACAGATACGCAGTATTTT.

In its sample, this clone was seen a few times. This sample also contains other DNA sequences that code for the same CDR3. The chain joins TRBV9 to TRBJ1-3; D might be TRBD1 (6 bases). The ends were cut back, 0 bases at V and 4 bases at J, with 8 bases in the middle. The CDR3 contains 14 residues. The germline CDR1 and CDR2 sequences are SGDLS and YYNGEE. The CDR3 spells CASSVGTVGNTIYF. CDR3 bases: TGTGCCAGCAGCGTAGGGACAGTCGGAAACACCATATATTTT.

The chain is built from TRBV6-6 and TRBJ1-4; D remains ambiguous. With 5 bases removed from V and 8 bases from J, the gap between germline ends came to 12 bases. Per germline, CDR1 MNHNY and CDR2 SVGAGI (reference sequence). The CDR3 loop spans 13 amino acids. The CDR3 spells CASSRQGGEKLFF. The CDR3 DNA reads as TGTGCCAGCAGTAGGCAAGGTGGCGAAAAACTGTTTTTT.

The chain uses TRBV2 and TRBJ1-3; D remains unclear. CDR3 length: 12 residues. V lost 6 bases and J 3 bases, leaving 6 bases between the germline ends. Per the germline V gene, CDR1 is SNHLY and CDR2 is FYNNEI. CDR3 nucleotides: TGTGCCAGCAGAGACAATGGAAACACCATATATTTT. It encodes CASRDNGNTIYF.

The sample holds a few counts of this clone. This chain connects TRBV3-1 (or the pseudogene TRBV3-2) to TRBJ1-3, with D possibly TRBD1 on 5 matching bases. Trimming removed 0 bases from V and 4 bases from J, with 13 bases in between. Germline-derived CDR1 and CDR2 are LGHDT and YNNKEL (reference sequence). The CDR3 is 16 residues long. The CDR3: CASSQDIVGTGNTIYF. Here the CDR3 DNA reads TGTGCCAGCAGCCAAGATATTGTGGGGACGGGAAACACCATATATTTT.

The chain's CDR3 is CASSLTSGYNEQFF. The DNA for the CDR3 is TGTGCCAGCAGTCTGACTAGCGGGTACAATGAGCAGTTCTTC. This chain connects TRBV6-5 to TRBJ2-1; 10 positions match TRBD2. Trimming cost V 5 bases and J 4 bases; bases outside gene matches: 2. The CDR3 covers 14 residues. CDR1 and CDR2 from the germline V gene are MNHEY and SVGAGI.

V is TRBV6-2 or TRBV6-3 and J is TRBJ2-7; perhaps D is TRBD1 or TRBD2 (5 bases each). The germline gives CDR1 MNHEY, CDR2 SVGEGT. CDR3 length: 12 residues. Trimming left V 4 bases short and J 3 bases short, with 7 bases between. CDR3 protein: CASSWGYYEQYF. In nucleotides, the CDR3 is TGTGCCAGCAGTTGGGGGTACTACGAGCAGTACTTC.

This chain links TRBV6-5 with TRBJ2-7; 8 bases match TRBD1. CDR1 MNHEY and CDR2 SVGAGI come from the germline V gene. The V and J ends lost 6 bases and 2 bases, in that order; junction bases with no gene match: 6. There are 14 residues in the CDR3. The CDR3 sequence is CASSGTGITYEQYF. The CDR3 coding sequence is TGTGCCAGCAGCGGGACAGGAATTACCTACGAGCAGTACTTC.

The CDR3 DNA reads TGTGCCAGCGGTTCGACGGGGGACTATGGCTACACCTTC. Its translation is CASGSTGDYGYTF. The rearrangement joins TRBV7-9 to TRBJ1-2; possible D gene TRBD1, 5 bases. The CDR3 loop spans 13 amino acids. CDR1 and CDR2 from the germline V gene are SEHNR and FQNEAQ (reference sequence). Trimming removed 8 bases from V and 3 bases from J, with 13 bases in between.

The chain is built from TRBV5-4 and TRBJ2-2; 9 bases line up with TRBD2. CDR3 size: 16 residues. Trimming cost V 2 bases and J 7 bases; bases outside gene matches: 9. Per the germline V gene, CDR1 is SGHNT and CDR2 is YYREEE (reference sequence). CDR3 residues: CASSFGAGGPIGELFF. Written as DNA, the CDR3 is TGTGCCAGCAGCTTCGGGGCGGGGGGGCCAATCGGGGAGCTGTTTTTT. Based on the CDR3 plus reference TRBV5-4 and TRBJ2-2, the full variable domain is ETGVTQSPTHLIKTRGQQVTLRCSSQSGHNTVSWYQQALGQGPQFIFQYYREEENGRGNFPPRFSGLQFPNYSSELNVNALELDDSALYLCASSFGAGGPIGELFFGEGSRLTVL.

This chain uses TRBV5-1 with TRBJ1-1; D gene unclear. V was clipped by 3 bases and J by 0 bases, with 15 bases between them. The CDR3 consists of 16 residues. Germline lookup yields CDR1 SGHRS and CDR2 YFSETQ. The CDR3 protein is CASSSNFHSMNTEAFF. DNA of the CDR3: TGCGCCAGCAGCTCAAATTTCCACTCAATGAACACTGAAGCTTTCTTT.

The chain combines TRBV7-2 with TRBJ1-2; D is possibly TRBD1 (5 bases). CDR3 size: 15 residues. Per germline, CDR1 SGHTA and CDR2 FQGNSA. Trimming shortened V by 3 bases and J by 5 bases, and 16 bases separated the two germline ends. CDR3 amino acids: CASSLGRQTPYGYTF. CDR3 nucleotide sequence: TGTGCCAGCAGCTTGGGACGACAGACACCTTATGGCTACACCTTC. Using reference TRBV7-2 and TRBJ1-2 for the parts outside the CDR3, the full variable domain is GAGVSQSPSNKVTEKGKDVELRCDPISGHTALYWYRQSLGQGLEFLIYFQGNSAPDKSGLPSDRFSAERTGGSVSTLTIQRTQQEDSAVYLCASSLGRQTPYGYTFGSGTRLTVV.

The table lists this clone with a count of one. The chain joins TRBV18 to TRBJ1-1; weak D call: TRBD1 (5 bases). This CDR3 has 15 residues. The germline CDR1 and CDR2 sequences are KGHSH and LQKENI. V was shortened by 2 bases and J by 1 base, with 11 bases between the two germline ends. The DNA of the CDR3 is TGTGCCAGCTCACCAGCGGCAGGGACGAACACTGAAGCTTTCTTT. Protein: CASSPAAGTNTEAFF.

CDR3 sequence reads: CASSYRDRGGYEQYF. DNA of the CDR3: TGTGCCAGCAGTTACAGAGACAGGGGCGGCTACGAGCAGTACTTC. The chain uses TRBV6-5 and TRBJ2-7; 8 nucleotides agree with TRBD1. V lost 2 bases and J lost 3; bases outside the gene matches: 6. CDR1 and CDR2 from the germline V gene are MNHEY and SVGAGI. This CDR3 has 15 residues.

This chain links TRBV4-1 with TRBJ2-1; 12 bases agree with TRBD2. Unmatched junction bases numbered 10, after V lost 5 bases and J lost 5 bases. This CDR3 is built from 17 residues. CDR1 and CDR2 from the germline V gene are MGHRA and YSYEKL. The CDR3 DNA follows: TGCGCCAGCAGCAACAGTCTAGCGGGGGGGCGGCACAATGAGCAGTTCTTC. Amino acid sequence: CASSNSLAGGRHNEQFF.

The chain combines TRBV7-8 with TRBJ2-7; D might be TRBD1 (6 bases). The CDR3 loop spans 12 amino acids. Germline CDR1 reads SGHVS; CDR2 reads FQNEAQ. Trimming pared 5 bases from V and 6 bases from J, leaving 11 bases between. Here the CDR3 DNA reads TGTGCCAGCAGCGGAAGACAGGTCGAGCAGTACTTC. This translates into CASSGRQVEQYF.

The chain carries TRBV3-1 (or the pseudogene TRBV3-2) and TRBJ2-4; TRBD2 agrees at 7 bases. CDR3 length: 14 amino acids. Trimming at V came to 2 bases and at J to 7 bases, leaving 5 bases not matched to a gene. CDR1 is LGHDT and CDR2 is YNNKEL in the germline V gene (reference sequence). The CDR3 spells CASSQKQGGNIQYF. The CDR3 DNA is TGTGCCAGCAGCCAAAAGCAGGGAGGGAACATTCAGTACTTC.

This clone is medium-sized in the sample. V and J are TRBV10-3 and TRBJ1-2, with a weak D call TRBD1 (6 bases). The CDR3 has 13 residues. Germline loops: CDR1 ENHRY, CDR2 SYGVKD. Between the trimmed V and J ends, which lost 7 bases and 2 bases, there was a span of 11 bases. CDR3 region: CAINQDRNYGYTF. The DNA for the CDR3 is TGTGCCATCAACCAGGACAGAAACTATGGCTACACCTTC.

J is TRBJ2-1 and V is TRBV10-1; 10 positions agree with TRBD2. CDR1 and CDR2 (germline): WNHNN, SYGVQD (reference sequence). CDR3 size: 15 residues. The ends lost 3 bases at V and 6 bases at J; junction bases unmatched: 5. The CDR3 DNA is TGCGCCAGCAGTGAACCGGGACTAGCGACCAATGAGCAGTTCTTC. Residues: CASSEPGLATNEQFF.